This T cell receptor (beta chain) originates from a study of cytomegalovirus exposure and HLA in healthy donors. General study findings and limits: Later analysis suggested links between common viral pathogens and several top significant clusters. V- and J-gene trimming of TCR beta was linked (in a later analysis) to a missense DCLRE1C variant. Overall, some 160 TCR beta chains were annotated as cytomegalovirus-associated.

A remark on this clone: Its antigen is not identified.

With 60 Vbeta and 13 Jbeta primers, the PCR was carried out. TCRdb keeps only in-frame clones here, not all; method: immunoSEQ multiplex PCR. The sample includes over 200,000 clones, approximately 80% of them seen just once. Trimming took off 0 bases at V and 4 bases at J, with 7 bases between the two ends. Germline CDR1 SQVTM, CDR2 ANQGSEA. This CDR3 spans 12 amino acids. The sequence came from a woman in her thirties or forties in good health and CMV-seronegative. The sequenced material came from PBMCs. The chain is built from TRBV29-1 and TRBJ2-7, with D unclear. The CDR3 region is CSVEDEHYEQYF. As DNA, the CDR3 is TGCAGCGTTGAAGATGAGCATTACGAGCAGTACTTC.